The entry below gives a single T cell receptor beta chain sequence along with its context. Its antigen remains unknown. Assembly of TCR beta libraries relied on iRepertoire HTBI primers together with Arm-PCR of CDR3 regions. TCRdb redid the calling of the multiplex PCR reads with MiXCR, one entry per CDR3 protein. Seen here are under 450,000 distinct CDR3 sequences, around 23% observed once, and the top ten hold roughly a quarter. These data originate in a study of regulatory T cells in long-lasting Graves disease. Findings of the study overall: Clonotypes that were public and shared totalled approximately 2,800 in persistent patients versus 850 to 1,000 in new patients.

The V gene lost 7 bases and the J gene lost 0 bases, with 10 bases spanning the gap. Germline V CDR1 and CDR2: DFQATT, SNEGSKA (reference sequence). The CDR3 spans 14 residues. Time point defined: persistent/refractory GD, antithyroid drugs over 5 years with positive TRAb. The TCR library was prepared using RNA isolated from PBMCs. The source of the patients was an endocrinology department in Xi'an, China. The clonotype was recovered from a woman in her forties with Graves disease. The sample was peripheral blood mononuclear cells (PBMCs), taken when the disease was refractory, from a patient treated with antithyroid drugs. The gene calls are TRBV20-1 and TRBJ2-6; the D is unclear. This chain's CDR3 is CSEPGDSGANVLTF. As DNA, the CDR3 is TGCAGTGAGCCGGGCGACTCTGGGGCCAACGTCCTGACTTTC.